The 3 T cell receptor beta chains reported below all come from one sample, sequenced in a study of CD8+ T cells in alopecia areata. Noted treatment: oral pan-JAK inhibitor, 5-10 mg twice daily. RNA extraction and reverse transcription yielded cDNA as sequencing template. Clones were read by immunoSEQ multiplex PCR, and TCRdb kept only the in-frame ones, dropping some. The sample includes 150,000 to 200,000 clones, under 80% of them seen just once. The input for sequencing was CD4+ T cells sorted from blood, taken around week 49, from a patient treated with tofacitinib. The receptors shown here come from a human donor with alopecia areata.

This clone was observed a single time. The chain combines TRBV30 with TRBJ1-1, with TRBD1 identical over 9 bases. V lost 4 bases, J lost 6 bases, and 3 bases stayed unmatched. This CDR3 contains 12 residues. Germline V lookup: CDR1 GTSNPN, CDR2 SVGIG (reference sequence). CDR3 nucleotide sequence: TGTGCCTGGATGGGGGACAGGGCTGAAGCTTTCTTT. Protein: CAWMGDRAEAFF.

A few counts support this clone. V usage is TRBV11-2 and J usage is TRBJ2-7; D may be TRBD1 (5 bases). The CDR3 runs to 15 residues. Germline V CDR1 and CDR2: SGHAT, FQNNGV. Trimming took off 3 bases at V and 5 bases at J, with 17 bases between the two ends. CDR3 coding DNA: TGTGCCAGCAGCTTCTTGGGGCTACTGGGGAACGAGCAGTACTTC. Protein sequence: CASSFLGLLGNEQYF.

This clone occurred once. The chain links TRBV29-1 to TRBJ2-6; 9 positions agree with TRBD1. Germline trimming cut 6 bases from V and 2 bases from J; bases unmatched to any gene: 5. CDR1 is SQVTM and CDR2 is ANQGSEA in the germline V gene. This CDR3 comprises 15 residues. The CDR3, as DNA: TGCAGCGTGGGACAGGGAACTACTGGGGCCAACGTCCTGACTTTC. The encoded protein is CSVGQGTTGANVLTF.